This TCR beta chain was documented in a study of OX40 agonist ivuxolimab in advanced cancers. Whole-study findings and limits: Averaging showed that CD8+ T cells had more expanded clones than CD4+ did. Those patients achieving a partial response at 0.1-3.0 mg/kg showed among the lowest clonal expansion.

Points on this clone: Its target is unknown.

Germline assignment: CDR1 MDHEN and CDR2 SYDVKM. J lost 7 bases, V lost 4 bases, and 8 bases had no gene match. There are 15 residues in the CDR3. Using immunoSEQ multiplex PCR, the repertoire was profiled, and TCRdb retains in-frame clones only, with some absent. The table has some 43,000 clones, about nine tenths seen once. The sequences come from CD4+ or CD8+ T cells sorted from blood, collected in a trial of the OX40 agonist ivuxolimab. The chain recombines TRBV28 with TRBJ2-1; 9 positions agree with TRBD1. This TCR was sampled from an adult with an advanced solid tumor such as melanoma, head and neck, liver or kidney cancer. In DNA form, the CDR3 reads TGTGCCAGCAGTTCGGGTGGGACAGGGTTGAATGAGCAGTTCTTC. Its translation: CASSSGGTGLNEQFF.